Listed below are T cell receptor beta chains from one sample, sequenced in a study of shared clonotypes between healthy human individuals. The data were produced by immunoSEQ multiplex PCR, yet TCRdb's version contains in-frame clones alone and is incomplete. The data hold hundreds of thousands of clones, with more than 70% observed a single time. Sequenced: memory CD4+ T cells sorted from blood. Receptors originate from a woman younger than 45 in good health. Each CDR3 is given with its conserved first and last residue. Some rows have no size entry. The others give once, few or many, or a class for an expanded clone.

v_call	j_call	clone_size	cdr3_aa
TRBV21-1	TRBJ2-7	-	CASSKKSAGNPSYEQYF
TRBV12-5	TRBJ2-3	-	CASGLGLAENTDTQYF
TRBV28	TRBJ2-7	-	CASRTSGRGNEQYF
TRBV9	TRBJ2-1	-	CASSVVPADSGAYNEQFF
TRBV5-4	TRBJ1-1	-	CASSFPGGTEAFF
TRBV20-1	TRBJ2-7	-	CSGQTLREQYF
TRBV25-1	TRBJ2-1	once	CASSELGRANEQFF
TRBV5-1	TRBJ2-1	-	CASSTDYVLYNEQFF
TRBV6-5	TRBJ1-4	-	CASSPDRGENEKLFF
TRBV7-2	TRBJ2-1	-	CASSLGSRERSYNEQFF
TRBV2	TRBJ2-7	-	CASRGGEYYEQYF
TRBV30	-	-	CAWSVRGREQYF
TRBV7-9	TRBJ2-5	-	CASTLSGNQETQYF
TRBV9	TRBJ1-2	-	CASTSDRGQGYTF
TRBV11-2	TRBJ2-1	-	CASSPKGLAGGYNEQFF
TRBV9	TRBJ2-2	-	CASSVVDRDAGELFF
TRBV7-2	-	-	CASGGGDRATYEQYF
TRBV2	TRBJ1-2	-	CASISNNLDYGYTF
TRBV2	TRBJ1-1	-	CASRGTGVAFF
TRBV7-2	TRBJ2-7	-	CASSGATGHEQYF
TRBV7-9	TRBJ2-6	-	CASSPTGEPGANVLTF
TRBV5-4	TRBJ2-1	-	CASSLRNGPYNEQFF
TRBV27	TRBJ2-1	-	CASAPVTGDEQFF
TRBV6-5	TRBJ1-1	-	CASSYDAPGGAFF
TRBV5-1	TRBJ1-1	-	CASSAGVNTEAFF
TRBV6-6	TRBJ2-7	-	CASTTASGSYEQYF
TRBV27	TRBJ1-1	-	CASSSHTNRDREAFF
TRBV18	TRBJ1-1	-	CASSPAQNTEAFF
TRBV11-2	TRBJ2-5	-	CASSFSWEETQYF